This record concerns one T cell receptor beta chain sequence. Its antigen is not known. The germline CDR1 and CDR2 sequences are LGHNT and FRNRAP. This CDR3 contains 14 residues. V lost 5 bases and J lost 4, with 14 bases in between. The table came from immunoSEQ multiplex PCR; TCRdb's copy has only in-frame clones and leaves some out. This sample carries 110,000 to 150,000 clones, roughly 91% of them seen once, and the ten largest clones take roughly 9.1%. These data are taken from a study of T cell responses to AZD1222 COVID-19 vaccine. The overall study: It was second doses at about 4 or about 12 weeks that were pooled. Study-level points and caveats: Donors skewed white British and female; clonal diversity was possibly underestimated. Spike was spanned by vaccine-associated CD4 TCRs, with dominance at 160-218 and 743-854. Baseline serostatus was positive in only a handful of AZD1222 recipients.

J is TRBJ1-1 and V is TRBV12-5; D gene ambiguous. The specimen was peripheral blood, collected on day 0 of AZD1222 vaccination. The receptor was isolated from an adult in good health. The DNA of the CDR3 is TGTGCTAGTGGTCCGGAAGGTGGCGGCACTGAAGCTTTCTTT. Residues: CASGPEGGGTEAFF.